The sequence of this T cell receptor beta chain was determined in a study of response to subunit inactivated influenza vaccine. Each CDR3 protein gets one entry after TCRdb re-called the RT-PCR reads with MiXCR. The profile covers about 160,000 distinct CDR3 sequences, with roughly a tenth appearing a single time and 9.5% to 15% taken by the ten largest. The CDR3 is 15 residues long. Germline assignment: CDR1 MDHEN and CDR2 SYDVKM. The V and J ends lost 3 bases and 9 bases respectively, with 17 bases between them. The sample holds a few counts of this clonotype. The rearrangement uses TRBV28 and TRBJ2-2, with D perhaps assigned TRBD1 or TRBD2 (5 bases each). The TCR sequence derives from a middle-aged man who received an inactivated influenza vaccine. Sequenced material: non-naive T cells sorted from PBMCs, taken 35 to 45 days after vaccination. Here the CDR3 DNA reads TGTGCCAGCAGTTTTTTGCCGGGACGAGCCTGGGAGCTGTTTTTT. Protein: CASSFLPGRAWELFF.